This record looks at one TCR beta chain sequence and its context. What it recognizes is unknown. Using genomic DNA as the template, TCR beta VDJ and CDR3 profiling was carried out. TCRdb re-called the reads with MiXCR, one entry per CDR3 protein. The sample shows 100,000 to 120,000 distinct CDR3 sequences, around 50% of them seen only once. Germline V gene sequence: CDR1 ENHRY, CDR2 SYGVKD. V was pared by 2 bases and J by 3 bases, with 2 bases of the junction left unmatched. The CDR3 has 16 residues. The data stem from a study of CD8+CD57+ T cells in acquired aplastic anemia. Study summary: DNA recovered from sorted CD4+ and CD8+ cells had a mean of approximately 3.5 ug. The average read count for CD4+ cells in healthy donors was 10 million to 12 million. Study observations and caveats: CD8+ Simpson's diversity in patients was not significantly different from that in controls. Shared by patients and controls, around 27 CD8+ CDR3s were abundant in patients.

The receptor was isolated from a human donor in good health, serving as a control. The genes are TRBV10-3 and TRBJ2-5, with TRBD2 identical over 14 bases. Sequencing was done on a sample of sorted CD4+, CD8+, or CD8+CD57+ T cells (not recorded which) from PBMCs. In nucleotides, the CDR3 is TGTGCCATCAGTGAGGGACTAGCGGGGGGAGAAGAGACCCAGTACTTC. This sequence encodes CAISEGLAGGEETQYF.